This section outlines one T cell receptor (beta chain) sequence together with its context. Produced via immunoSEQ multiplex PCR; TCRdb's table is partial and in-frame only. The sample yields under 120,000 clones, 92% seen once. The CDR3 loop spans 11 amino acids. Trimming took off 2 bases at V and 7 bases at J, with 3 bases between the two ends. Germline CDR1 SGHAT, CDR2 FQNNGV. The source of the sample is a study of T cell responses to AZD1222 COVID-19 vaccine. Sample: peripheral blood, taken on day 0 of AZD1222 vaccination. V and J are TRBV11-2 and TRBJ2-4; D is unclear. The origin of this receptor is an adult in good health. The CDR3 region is CASSLSNIQYF. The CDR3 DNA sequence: TGTGCCAGCAGCTTATCCAACATTCAGTACTTC.